The clone carrying this T cell receptor (beta chain) was detected only a few times. The data derive from a study of blood T cells in healthy people across ages. Next came a second PCR, run for roughly 6 to 11 cycles, which used a sample-barcoded 5' primer along with a J-beta primer mix. A 12-random-nucleotide template-switch adaptor tagged each cDNA molecule. TCRdb passed the 5' RACE reads through MiXCR, listing each CDR3 protein once. The sample yields under 1,100,000 distinct CDR3 sequences, approximately 26% seen once. Germline V gene data show CDR1 as MDHEN and CDR2 as SYDVKM. V lost 5 bases to trimming and J lost 3 bases, with 13 bases between them. This CDR3 is built from 14 residues. Each individual donor underwent a draw of ten milliliters of peripheral blood. This sample also belongs to another study, concerning T cells of mothers and their children. From that study: The sample comes from fewer than ten healthy Caucasian donors: mothers and children. Related mother-child pairs showed slightly higher but non-significant overlap than unrelated pairs.

This sequence was found in a girl aged 2 to 10 in good health. V gene TRBV28 combines with J gene TRBJ2-5; no clear D. Sequenced input: blood. DNA for the CDR3: TGTGCCAGCAGTCTGTCACAGCCTGAAGAGACCCAGTACTTC. Translated, it gives CASSLSQPEETQYF.